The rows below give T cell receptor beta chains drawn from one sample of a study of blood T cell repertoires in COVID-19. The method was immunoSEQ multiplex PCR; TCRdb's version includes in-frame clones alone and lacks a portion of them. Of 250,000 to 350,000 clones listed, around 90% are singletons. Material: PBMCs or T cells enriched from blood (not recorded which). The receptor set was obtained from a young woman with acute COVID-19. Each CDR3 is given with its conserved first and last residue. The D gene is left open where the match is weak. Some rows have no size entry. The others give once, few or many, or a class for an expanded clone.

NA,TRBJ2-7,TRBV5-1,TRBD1,TGCGCCAGCAGTCCTAGGACAGGGGGTGCCGAGCAGTACTTC,CASSPRTGGAEQYF
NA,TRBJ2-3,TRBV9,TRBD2,TGTGCCAGCAGCGCGGACAGACTAGCGGGAGCAGATACGCAGTATTTT,CASSADRLAGADTQYF
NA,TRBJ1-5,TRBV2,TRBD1,TGTGCCAGCAGCCTCCCCGGGACAGGGAAAATTCAGCCCCAGCATTTT,CASSLPGTGKIQPQHF
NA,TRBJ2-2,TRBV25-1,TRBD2,TGTGCCAGCAGTGCAGCGGGGAGGACCGGGGAGCTGTTTTTT,CASSAAGRTGELFF
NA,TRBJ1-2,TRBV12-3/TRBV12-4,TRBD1,TGTGCCAGCAGCTACAGGGGGCTCATTGGCTACACCTTC,CASSYRGLIGYTF
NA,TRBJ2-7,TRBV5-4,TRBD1,TGTGCCAGCAGCGACAGGGGGAGCTCCTACGAGCAGTACTTC,CASSDRGSSYEQYF
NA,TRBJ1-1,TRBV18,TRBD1,TGTGCCAGCTCACCCGACAGGGGGAACACTGAAGCTTTCTTT,CASSPDRGNTEAFF
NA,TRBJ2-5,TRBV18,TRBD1,TGTGCCAGCTCACCGAGACAGGGGGGTCCGAAAGAGACCCAGTACTTC,CASSPRQGGPKETQYF
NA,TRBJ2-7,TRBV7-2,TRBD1,TGTGCCAGCAGCCCAAGCGGGACAGGGGCCTACGAGCAGTACTTC,CASSPSGTGAYEQYF
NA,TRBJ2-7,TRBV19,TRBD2,TGTGCCAGTAGTATCGCGGGAGGGACAGCCTACGAGCAGTACTTC,CASSIAGGTAYEQYF
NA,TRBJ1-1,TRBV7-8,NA,TGTGCCAGCAGCGCCCAGAACCTGGGGGGTACTGAAGCTTTCTTT,CASSAQNLGGTEAFF
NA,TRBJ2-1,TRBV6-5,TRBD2,TGTGCCAGCAGTTACCTGGCGGGAGGGCCGGGCGATGAGCAGTTCTTC,CASSYLAGGPGDEQFF
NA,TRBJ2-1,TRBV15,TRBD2,TGTGCCACCAGCGATAGCGGGAGAGAGGGGCTCTACAATGAGCAGTTCTTC,CATSDSGREGLYNEQFF
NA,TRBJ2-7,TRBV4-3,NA,TGCGCCAGCAGCCAAGGAGGTCCGGGGATAATCTCCTACGAGCAGTACTTC,CASSQGGPGIISYEQYF
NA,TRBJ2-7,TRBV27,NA,TGTGCCACCAGACCTTTGGGGCGTAACGAGCAGTACTTC,CATRPLGRNEQYF
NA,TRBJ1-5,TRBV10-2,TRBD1,TGCGCCAGCAGCACACTCCGGGACAGCCGTTGGGAGCCCCAGCATTTT,CASSTLRDSRWEPQHF
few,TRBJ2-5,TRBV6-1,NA,TGTGCCAGCAGTGAGCTCGGGCAGGGGCAAGAGACCCAGTACTTC,CASSELGQGQETQYF
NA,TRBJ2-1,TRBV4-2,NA,TGTGCCAGCAGCCAAGACAGGGTGCCCTACAATGAGCAGTTCTTC,CASSQDRVPYNEQFF
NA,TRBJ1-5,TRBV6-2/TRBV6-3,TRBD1,TGTGCCAGCAGTTACACCGGGACAGGGACCCAGCCCCAGCATTTT,CASSYTGTGTQPQHF
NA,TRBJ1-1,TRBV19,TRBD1,TGTGCCAGTAGTATACCCGGGACAGGGGGCTCGAAGAACACTGAAGCTTTCTTT,CASSIPGTGGSKNTEAFF
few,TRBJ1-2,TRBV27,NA,TGTGCCAGCAGCCCGGGAGTAGCCTGGTATGGCTACACCTTC,CASSPGVAWYGYTF
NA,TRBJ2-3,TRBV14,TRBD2,TGTGCCAGCAGCCGGGCGGGAGGGCCCACAGATACGCAGTATTTT,CASSRAGGPTDTQYF
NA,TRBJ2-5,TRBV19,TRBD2,TGTGCCAGTGGGGACCGCAGCGGGAGGGCCAGGGAGACCCAGTACTTC,CASGDRSGRARETQYF
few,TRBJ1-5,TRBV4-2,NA,TGTGCCAGCAGCCAAGGACAGTATAGCAATCAGCCCCAGCATTTT,CASSQGQYSNQPQHF
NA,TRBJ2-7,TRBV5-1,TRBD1,TGCGCCAGCAGCTCGGGACAGGCCGCCTACGAGCAGTACTTC,CASSSGQAAYEQYF
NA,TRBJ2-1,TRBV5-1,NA,TGCGCCAGCAGCTTGAGGGGGTCCTACAATGAGCAGTTCTTC,CASSLRGSYNEQFF
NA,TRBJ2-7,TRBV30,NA,TGTGCCTGGCCCTCTAATACACCCACTTTACCCCCTCTCTCGACAAGGAAATCCTACGAGCAGTACTTC,CAWPSNTPTLPPLSTRKSYEQYF
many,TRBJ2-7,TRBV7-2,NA,TGTGCCAGCAGCTTAGCCCAGTTCCACGAGCAGTACTTC,CASSLAQFHEQYF